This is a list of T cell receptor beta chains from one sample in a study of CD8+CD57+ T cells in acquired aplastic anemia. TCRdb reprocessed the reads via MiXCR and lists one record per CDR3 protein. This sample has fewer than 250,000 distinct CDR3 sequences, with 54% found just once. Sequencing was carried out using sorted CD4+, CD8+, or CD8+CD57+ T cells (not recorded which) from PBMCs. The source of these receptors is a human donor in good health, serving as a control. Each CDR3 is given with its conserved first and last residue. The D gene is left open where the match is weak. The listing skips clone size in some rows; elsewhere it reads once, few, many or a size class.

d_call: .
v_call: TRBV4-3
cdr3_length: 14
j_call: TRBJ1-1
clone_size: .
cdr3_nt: TGCGCCGGCAGCCAAGAATCGGGGGGAACTGAAGCTTTCTTT
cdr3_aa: CAGSQESGGTEAFF

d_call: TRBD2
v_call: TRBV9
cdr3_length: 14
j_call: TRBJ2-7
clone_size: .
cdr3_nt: TGTGCCAGCAGCCCCCGACTAGCGGCCTACGAGCAGTACTTC
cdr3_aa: CASSPRLAAYEQYF

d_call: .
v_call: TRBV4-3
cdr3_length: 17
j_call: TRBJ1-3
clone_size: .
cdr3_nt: TGCGCCAGCAGCCAAGATACCCTCGGGGGCTATGGCTACACCATATATTTT
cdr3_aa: CASSQDTLGGYGYTIYF

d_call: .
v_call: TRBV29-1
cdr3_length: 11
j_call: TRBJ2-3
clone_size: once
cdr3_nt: TGCAGCGTTGTTCGAGGAGATACGCAGTATTTT
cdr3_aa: CSVVRGDTQYF

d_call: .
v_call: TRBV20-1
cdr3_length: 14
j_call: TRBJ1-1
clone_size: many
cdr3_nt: TGCAGTGCTAGCGGGATTTTAGGTCACACTGAAGCTTTCTTT
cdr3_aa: CSASGILGHTEAFF

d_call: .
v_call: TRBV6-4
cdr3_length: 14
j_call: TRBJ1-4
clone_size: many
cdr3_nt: TGTGCCAGCAGGGCAACAGCAACTAATGAAAAACTGTTTTTT
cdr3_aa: CASRATATNEKLFF

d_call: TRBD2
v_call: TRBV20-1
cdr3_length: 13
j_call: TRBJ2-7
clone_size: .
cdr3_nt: TGCAGTGCTACCACTAGCGGGGGGGCCGAGCAGTACTTC
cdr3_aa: CSATTSGGAEQYF

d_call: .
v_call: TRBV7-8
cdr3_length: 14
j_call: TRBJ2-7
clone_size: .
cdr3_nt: TGTGCCAGCAGCTTAGTACGAGGGGCGAACGAGCAGTACTTC
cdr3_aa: CASSLVRGANEQYF

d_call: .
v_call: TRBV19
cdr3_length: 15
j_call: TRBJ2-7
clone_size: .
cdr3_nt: TGTGCCAGTAGTAACACAACAGTTAGGGCCTACGAGCAGTACTTC
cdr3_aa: CASSNTTVRAYEQYF

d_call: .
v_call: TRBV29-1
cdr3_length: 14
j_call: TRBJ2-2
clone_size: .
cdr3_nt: TGCAGCGTGCGCTCGAGAGTGGACACCGGGGAGCTGTTTTTT
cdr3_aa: CSVRSRVDTGELFF

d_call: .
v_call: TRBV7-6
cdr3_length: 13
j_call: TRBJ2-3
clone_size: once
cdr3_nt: TGTGCCAGCAGCTTATGGAGGGGAGATACGCAGTATTTT
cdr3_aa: CASSLWRGDTQYF

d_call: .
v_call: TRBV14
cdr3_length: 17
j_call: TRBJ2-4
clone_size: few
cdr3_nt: TGTGCCAGCAGCCAATACCCTGTTAGGACAGCCAAAAACATTCAGTACTTC
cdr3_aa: CASSQYPVRTAKNIQYF

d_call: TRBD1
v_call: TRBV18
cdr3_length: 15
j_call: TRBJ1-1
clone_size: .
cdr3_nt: TGTGCCAGCTCACCCCCGAGTGGACAGGATCGTGAAGCTTTCTTT
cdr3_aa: CASSPPSGQDREAFF

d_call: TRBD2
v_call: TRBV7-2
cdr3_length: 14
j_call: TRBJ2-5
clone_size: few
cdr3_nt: TGTGCCAGCAGCCAGGGACTAGCGGGAGAGACCCAGTACTTC
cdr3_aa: CASSQGLAGETQYF

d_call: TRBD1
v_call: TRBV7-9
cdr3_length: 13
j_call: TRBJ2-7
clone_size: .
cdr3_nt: TGTGCCAGCACCGGGGACAGGGGGCGCGAGCAGTACTTC
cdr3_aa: CASTGDRGREQYF

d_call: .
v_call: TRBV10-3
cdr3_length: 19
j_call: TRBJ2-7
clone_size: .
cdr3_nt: TGTGCCATCACCGGGGGCTTCGTCGACGAGCAGTACATAGGGGGGGAGCAGTACTTC
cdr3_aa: CAITGGFVDEQYIGGEQYF

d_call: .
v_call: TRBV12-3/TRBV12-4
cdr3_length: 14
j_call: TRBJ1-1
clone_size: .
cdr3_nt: TGTGCCAGCAGTTCAAGAGTACTGAAAACTGAAGCTTTCTTT
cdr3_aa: CASSSRVLKTEAFF

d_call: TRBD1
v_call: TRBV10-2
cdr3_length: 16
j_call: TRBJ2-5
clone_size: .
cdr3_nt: TGCGCCAGCAACGCCGGGACAGGGGTCATAGGAGAGACCCAGTACTTC
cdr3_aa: CASNAGTGVIGETQYF

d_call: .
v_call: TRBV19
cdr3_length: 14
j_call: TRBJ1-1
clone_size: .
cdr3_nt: TGTGCCAGTAGTGAGGGACGGAGGAACACTGTAGCCTTCTTT
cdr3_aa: CASSEGRRNTVAFF

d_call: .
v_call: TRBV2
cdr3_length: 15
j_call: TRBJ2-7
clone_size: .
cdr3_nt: TGTGCCAGCAGTGAACGGGGGACAAAGTCCTACGAGCAGTACTTC
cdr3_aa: CASSERGTKSYEQYF

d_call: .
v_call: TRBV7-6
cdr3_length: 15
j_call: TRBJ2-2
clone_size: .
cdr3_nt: TGTGCCAGCAGCCCTGGTGAGACGAACACCGGGGAGCTGTTTTTT
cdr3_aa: CASSPGETNTGELFF

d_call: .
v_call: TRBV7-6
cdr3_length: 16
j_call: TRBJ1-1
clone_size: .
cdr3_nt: TGTGCCAGCAGCCCGGGACACACCGTTATGAACACTGAAGCTTTCTTT
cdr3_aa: CASSPGHTVMNTEAFF

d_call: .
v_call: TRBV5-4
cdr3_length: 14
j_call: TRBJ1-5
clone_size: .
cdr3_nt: TGTGCCAGCAGCTCGCGGACAGTCCAAGAGACCCAGCATTTT
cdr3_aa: CASSSRTVQETQHF

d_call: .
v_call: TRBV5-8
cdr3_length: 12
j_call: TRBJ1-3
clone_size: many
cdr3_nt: TGTGCCAGCAGCGATCTAGGAAACACCATATATTTT
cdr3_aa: CASSDLGNTIYF

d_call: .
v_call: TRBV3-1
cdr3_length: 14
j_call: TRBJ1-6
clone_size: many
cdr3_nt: TGTGCCAGCAGCCAGGACAGTTTTAATTCACCCCTCCACTTT
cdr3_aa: CASSQDSFNSPLHF

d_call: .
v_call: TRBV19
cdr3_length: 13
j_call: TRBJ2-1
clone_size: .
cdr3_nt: TGTGCCAGTAGTCCCCCCGTGGACAATGAGCAGTTCTTC
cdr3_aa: CASSPPVDNEQFF

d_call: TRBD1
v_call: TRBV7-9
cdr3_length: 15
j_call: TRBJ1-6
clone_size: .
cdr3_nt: TGTGCCAGCAGCTTAGGGACAGGGGGCGTTTCACCCCTCCACTTT
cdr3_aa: CASSLGTGGVSPLHF

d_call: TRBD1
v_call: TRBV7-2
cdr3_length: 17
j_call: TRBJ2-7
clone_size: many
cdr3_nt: TGTGCCAGCACCCTCACAGGGGGCGCCTTCACGTCCTACGAGCAGTACTTC
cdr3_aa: CASTLTGGAFTSYEQYF

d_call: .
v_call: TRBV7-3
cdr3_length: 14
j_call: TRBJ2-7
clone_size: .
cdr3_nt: TGTGCCAGCAGCTTAGGGTACAGGGGAGGCGAGCAGTACTTC
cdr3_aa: CASSLGYRGGEQYF

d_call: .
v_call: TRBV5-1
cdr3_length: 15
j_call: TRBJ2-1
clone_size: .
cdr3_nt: TGCGCCAGCAGCTTAACAGGGACGGCAACTAATGAGCAGTTCTTC
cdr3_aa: CASSLTGTATNEQFF

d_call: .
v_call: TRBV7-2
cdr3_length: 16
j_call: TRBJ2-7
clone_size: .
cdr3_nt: TGTGCCAGCAGCTTAGATGGGCGGCTTATAACCTACGAGCAGTACTTC
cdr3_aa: CASSLDGRLITYEQYF

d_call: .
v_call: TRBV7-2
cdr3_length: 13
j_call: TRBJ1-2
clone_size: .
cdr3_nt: TGTGCCAGCAGCTTAGGGGCACAGGGTGGCTACACCTTC
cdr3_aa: CASSLGAQGGYTF

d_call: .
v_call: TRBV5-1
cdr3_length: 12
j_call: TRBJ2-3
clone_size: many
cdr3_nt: TGCGCCAGCAGCGTAAGCACAGATACGCAGTATTTT
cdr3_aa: CASSVSTDTQYF

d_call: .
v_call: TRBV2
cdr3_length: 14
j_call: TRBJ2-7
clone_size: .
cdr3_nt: TGTGCCAGCAGTGAGGGCACCCGGGTCGACGAGCAGTACTTC
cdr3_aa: CASSEGTRVDEQYF

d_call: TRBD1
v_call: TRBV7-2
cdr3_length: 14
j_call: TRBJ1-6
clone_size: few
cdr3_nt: TGTGCCAGCAGCCAGGACAGGGCTAATTCACCCCTCCACTTT
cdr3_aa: CASSQDRANSPLHF

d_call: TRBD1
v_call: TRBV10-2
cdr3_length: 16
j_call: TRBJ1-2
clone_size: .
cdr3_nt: TGCGCCAGCAACGCCGGGACAGGGGGCGATTACTATGGCTACACCTTC
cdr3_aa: CASNAGTGGDYYGYTF

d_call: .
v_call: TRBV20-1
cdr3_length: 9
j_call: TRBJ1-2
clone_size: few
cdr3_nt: TGCAGTGCCCGGCCCGGCTACACCTTC
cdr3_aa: CSARPGYTF

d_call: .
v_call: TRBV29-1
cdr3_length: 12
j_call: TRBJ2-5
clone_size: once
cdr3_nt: TGCAGCGTGCTCCGTGGTCGAGAGACCCAGTACTTC
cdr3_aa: CSVLRGRETQYF

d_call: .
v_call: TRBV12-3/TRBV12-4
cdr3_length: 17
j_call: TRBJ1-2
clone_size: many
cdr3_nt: TGTGCCAGCAGTTCGTTCCTAGGGAGGGGAGAGAACTATGGCTACACCTTC
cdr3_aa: CASSSFLGRGENYGYTF

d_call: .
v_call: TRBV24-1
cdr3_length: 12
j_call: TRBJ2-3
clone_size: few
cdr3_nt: TGTGCCACCAAGGATGTCACAGATACGCAGTATTTT
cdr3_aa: CATKDVTDTQYF

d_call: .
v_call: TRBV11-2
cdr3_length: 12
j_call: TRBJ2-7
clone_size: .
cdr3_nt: TGTGCCAGCAGCTTGGTCGCGGGGGAGCAGTACTTC
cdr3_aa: CASSLVAGEQYF

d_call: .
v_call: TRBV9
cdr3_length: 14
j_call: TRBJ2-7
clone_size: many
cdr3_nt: TGTGCCAGCAGCGGGGGGACATATGTCTACGAGCAGTACTTC
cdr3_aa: CASSGGTYVYEQYF

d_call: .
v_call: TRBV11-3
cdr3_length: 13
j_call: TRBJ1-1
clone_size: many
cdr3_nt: TGTGCCAGCAGCTTAGGGGGATGGGGTGAAGCTTTCTTT
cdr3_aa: CASSLGGWGEAFF

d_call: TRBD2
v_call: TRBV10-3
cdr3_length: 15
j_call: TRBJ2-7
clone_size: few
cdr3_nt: TGTGCCATCAGTGAGTCGGGCGGGGGGGCCTACGAGCAGTACTTC
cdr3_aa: CAISESGGGAYEQYF

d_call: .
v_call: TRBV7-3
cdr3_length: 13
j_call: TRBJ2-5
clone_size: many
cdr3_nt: TGTGCCAGCAGCTTATCAGACTGGGAGACCCAGTACTTC
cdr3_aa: CASSLSDWETQYF

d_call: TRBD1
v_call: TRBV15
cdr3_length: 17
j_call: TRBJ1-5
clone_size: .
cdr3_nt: TGTGCCACCAGCAGAGGACAGGGAGCGAGTAGCAATCAGCCCCAGCATTTT
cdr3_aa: CATSRGQGASSNQPQHF

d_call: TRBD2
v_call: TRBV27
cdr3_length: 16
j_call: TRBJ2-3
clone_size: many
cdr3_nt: TGTGCCAGCAGCCGCAGACTAGCGGGGTACACAGATACGCAGTATTTT
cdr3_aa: CASSRRLAGYTDTQYF

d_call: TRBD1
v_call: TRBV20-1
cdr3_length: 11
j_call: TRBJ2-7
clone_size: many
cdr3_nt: TGCAGAGCGACAGGGGGGAACGAGCAGTACTTC
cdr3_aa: CRATGGNEQYF

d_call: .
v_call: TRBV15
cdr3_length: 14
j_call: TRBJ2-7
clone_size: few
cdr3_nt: TGTGCCACCAGCAGAGGACGAGGTCACTACGAGCAGTACTTC
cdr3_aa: CATSRGRGHYEQYF